This TCR beta chain was observed in a study of blood T cell repertoires in COVID-19. About the study: The United States, Italy and Spain supplied acute and convalescent COVID-19 samples. The analysed material was cDNA or gDNA that came from T cells, B-cell-depleted T cells, or PBMCs.

As originally analysed: Reference gene primer amplification in the assay estimated nucleated cell counts. The data were produced by immunoSEQ multiplex PCR, yet TCRdb's version contains in-frame clones alone and is incomplete. The V and J calls and the clone size are those of that table, but D and trimming were determined from the DNA. The sample consists of 100,000 to 150,000 clones, 65% to 85% of them appearing once. Sequencing was carried out using peripheral blood. The source of this sequence is a man aged 70 or older with acute or convalescent COVID-19.

The CDR3 sequence: CASSRYGTAAEAHTEAFF. CDR3 nucleotides: TGCGCCAGCAGCCGATACGGGACAGCCGCCGAAGCCCACACTGAAGCTTTCTTT. The chain employs TRBV5-1 and TRBJ1-1; the match to TRBD1 covers 7 bases. Germline V gene lookup returns CDR1 SGHRS and CDR2 YFSETQ. V lost 4 bases, J lost 3 bases, and 18 bases stayed unmatched. This CDR3 is built from 18 residues. The full variable domain, in which reference TRBV5-1 and TRBJ1-1 provide the parts outside the CDR3, is KAGVTQTPRYLIKTRGQQVTLSCSPISGHRSVSWYQQTPGQGLQFLFEYFSETQRNKGNFPGRFSGRQFSNSRSEMNVSTLELGDSALYLCASSRYGTAAEAHTEAFFGQGTRLTVV.